These 7 T cell receptor beta chains were sequenced from one sample in a study of blood T cell repertoires in COVID-19. The protocol was immunoSEQ multiplex PCR, while the TCRdb copy is restricted to in-frame clones and leaves out a portion. The sample holds 150,000 to 190,000 clones, under 90% seen once. The sample taken for sequencing was PBMCs or T cells enriched from blood (not recorded which). These TCRs come from a man aged 45-65 years who had recovered from COVID-19.

This clone has a handful of counts. The chain couples TRBV2 to TRBJ2-3; 15 bases match TRBD2. Germline lookup yields CDR1 SNHLY and CDR2 FYNNEI. V was clipped by 4 bases and J by 1 base; unmatched bases: 6. The CDR3 totals 18 residues. The CDR3 DNA reads TGTGCCAGCAGTGGACCGGGACTAGCGGGGGGAGGCACAGATACGCAGTATTTT. This encodes CASSGPGLAGGGTDTQYF.

This clone has a count of ten or more. Other DNA sequences in the sample encode the same CDR3. The chain couples TRBV9 to TRBJ2-7, with TRBD2 identical over 9 bases. Looked up from germline, CDR1 is SGDLS and CDR2 is YYNGEE. The CDR3 consists of 16 residues. Trimming took 0 bases from V and 5 from J; bases not matched to a gene: 9. CDR3 sequence reads: CASSVGGGGAGNEQYF. DNA for the CDR3: TGTGCCAGCAGCGTAGGTGGCGGGGGGGCCGGTAACGAGCAGTACTTC. The entire variable domain, with the rest obtained from reference TRBV9 and TRBJ2-7, is as follows: DSGVTQTPKHLITATGQRVTLRCSPRSGDLSVYWYQQSLDQGLQFLIQYYNGEERAKGNILERFSAQQFPDLHSELNLSSLELGDSALYFCASSVGGGGAGNEQYFGPGTRLTVT.

In its sample, this clone was seen a few times. The chain combines TRBV3-1 (or the pseudogene TRBV3-2) with TRBJ2-3, with 9 positions matching TRBD2. Germline V gene lookup returns CDR1 LGHDT and CDR2 YNNKEL (reference sequence). This CDR3 contains 14 residues. Trimming cost V 7 bases and J 1 base; bases outside gene matches: 3. The CDR3: CASKAGGGTDTQYF. Here the CDR3 DNA reads TGTGCCAGCAAGGCGGGGGGGGGCACAGATACGCAGTATTTT.

V and J are TRBV3-1 (or the pseudogene TRBV3-2) and TRBJ1-2; D might be TRBD1 (6 bases). Trimming shortened V by 4 bases and J by 2 bases, and 14 bases separated the two germline ends. The CDR3 runs to 15 residues. Looked up from germline, CDR1 is LGHDT and CDR2 is YNNKEL (reference sequence). The CDR3: CASSPQQGLNYGYTF. The CDR3 region has the DNA TGTGCCAGCAGCCCTCAACAGGGTTTGAACTATGGCTACACCTTC.

The rearrangement joins TRBV5-1 to TRBJ1-6, with a possible D match to TRBD1 (6 bases). The CDR3 extends over 14 amino acids. The V gene lost 3 bases and the J gene lost 9 bases, with 13 bases spanning the gap. Germline lookup yields CDR1 SGHRS and CDR2 YFSETQ. The CDR3 region has the DNA TGCGCCAGCAGCTCGGACAGCAGCAGTTCACCCCTCCACTTT. It specifies CASSSDSSSSPLHF.

V and J are TRBV7-9 and TRBJ1-1; TRBD1 matches 8 bases. V lost 4 bases, J lost 5 bases, and 6 bases stayed unmatched. CDR1 SEHNR and CDR2 FQNEAQ come from the germline V gene (reference sequence). The CDR3 totals 14 residues. CDR3 bases: TGTGCCAGCAGCTCTCAACAGGGGGGAACTGAAGCTTTCTTT. Translation: CASSSQQGGTEAFF.

The chain carries TRBV15 and TRBJ2-3, with TRBD1 matching 7 bases. CDR3 size: 15 residues. Germline CDR1 and CDR2: LNHNV and YYDKDF (reference sequence). The ends lost 0 bases at V and 6 bases at J; junction bases unmatched: 6. The CDR3 DNA sequence: TGTGCCACCAGCAGAGATCGAGGGGGCTGGGATACGCAGTATTTT. Translating gives CATSRDRGGWDTQYF.